This T cell receptor beta chain was sequenced during a study of T cell repertoires in cytomegalovirus infection. Overall study: Indications of both CMV infection and matching HLA type were provided by public TCR beta signatures.

The CDR3 sequence is 14 residues long. Trimming took 0 bases from V and 5 from J; bases not matched to a gene: 1. Germline values: CDR1 SEHNR, CDR2 FQNEAQ (reference sequence). This clonotype was observed a few times. Its cognate antigen is unknown. It may be a read error: a sequence one base away is much more abundant. TCRdb re-called the reads with MiXCR, one entry per CDR3 protein. This sample has under 250,000 distinct CDR3 sequences, with 9% to 15% found just once. Broader study findings: Carriers of CMV and the relevant HLA type were discriminated by public TCR beta frequency. HLA-C-restricted CMV clonotypes gave the most frequent clonotype in two of eight donors.

This TCR derives from a human donor in good health (CMV status not recorded). Some clones in this sample may be carry-over from other donors' samples. J is TRBJ2-1 and V is TRBV7-9, with 7 bases aligning to TRBD2. Material for sequencing was PBMCs. The DNA for the CDR3 is TGTGCCAGCAGCTTAGCGGGAGGGCACAATGAGCAGTTCTTC. This gives the protein CASSLAGGHNEQFF.